Given below is one T cell receptor beta chain in context. Its target is not known. cDNA libraries of TCR beta carried unique molecular identifiers. Via MiXCR, TCRdb re-called the PCR reads, giving one row per CDR3 protein. The table records about 770,000 distinct CDR3 sequences, around 42% of them present only once. This specimen belongs to a study of post-analysis software for immune sequencing data. Study-wide results and limits: Relative to controls, patients had five TRBV segments at higher frequency, with TRBV5-6, TRBV5-1 and TRBV20-1 among these.

This CDR3 is 11 amino acids long. Trimming took off 2 bases at V and 11 bases at J, with 9 bases between the two ends. CDR1 is MDHEN and CDR2 is SYDVKM in the germline V gene. The origin of this receptor is a girl aged 5-17 years with multiple sclerosis. Sequencing used blood. The V call is TRBV28, the J call TRBJ2-5; D uncertain. In DNA, the CDR3 is TGTGCCAGCAGTTTAAAGCACCTTCAGTACTTC. Its translation: CASSLKHLQYF.